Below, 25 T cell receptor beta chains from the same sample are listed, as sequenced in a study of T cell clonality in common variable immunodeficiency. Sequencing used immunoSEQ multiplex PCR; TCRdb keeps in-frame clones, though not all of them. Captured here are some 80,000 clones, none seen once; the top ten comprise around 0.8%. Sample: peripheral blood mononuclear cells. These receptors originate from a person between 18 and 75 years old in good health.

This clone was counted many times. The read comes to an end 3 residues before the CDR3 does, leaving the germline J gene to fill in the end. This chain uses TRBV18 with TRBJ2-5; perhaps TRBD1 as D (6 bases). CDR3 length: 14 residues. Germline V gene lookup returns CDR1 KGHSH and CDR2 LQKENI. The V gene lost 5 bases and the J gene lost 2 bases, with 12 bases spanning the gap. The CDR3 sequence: CASSTLDRQETQYF. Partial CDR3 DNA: TGTGCCAGCTCAACCTTGGACAGACAAGAGACC.

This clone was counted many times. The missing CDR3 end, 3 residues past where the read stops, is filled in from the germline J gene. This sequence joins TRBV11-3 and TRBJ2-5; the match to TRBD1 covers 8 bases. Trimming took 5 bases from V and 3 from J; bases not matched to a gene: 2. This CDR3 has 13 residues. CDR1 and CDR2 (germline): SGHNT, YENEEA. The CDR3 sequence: CASSRDRKETQYF. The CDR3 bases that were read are TGTGCCAGCAGCCGGGACAGGAAAGAGACC.

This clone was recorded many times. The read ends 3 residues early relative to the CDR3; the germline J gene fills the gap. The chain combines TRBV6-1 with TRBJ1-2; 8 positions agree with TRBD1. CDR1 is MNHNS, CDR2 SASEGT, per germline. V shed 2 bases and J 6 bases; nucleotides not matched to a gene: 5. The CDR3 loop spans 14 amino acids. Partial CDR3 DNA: TGTGCCAGCAGTGAACCGGGACAGGCGAATGGC. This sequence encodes CASSEPGQANG. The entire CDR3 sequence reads CASSEPGQANGYTF.

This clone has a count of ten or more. This CDR3 reads CSVGRGQLFMNTEAFF. CDR3 DNA, as far as it was read: TGCAGCGTTGGGAGGGGACAGCTTTTTATGAACACTGAA. This rearrangement joins TRBV29-1 to TRBJ1-1; 7 bases are shared with TRBD1. The read halts 3 residues ahead of the CDR3 end, with the missing end drawn from the germline J gene. This CDR3 comprises 16 residues. Losses at the gene ends were 4 bases for V and 0 bases for J; bases not matched to a gene: 11. Germline V gene lookup returns CDR1 SQVTM and CDR2 ANQGSEA. The whole variable domain, remainder taken from reference TRBV29-1 and TRBJ1-1, is SAVISQKPSRDICQRGTSLTIQCQVDSQVTMMFWYRQQPGQSLTLIATANQGSEATYESGFVIDKFPISRPNLTFSTLTVSNMSPEDSSIYLCSVGRGQLFMNTEAFFGQGTRLTVV.

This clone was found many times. The CDR3: CSVEGLGRGGYTF. Incomplete CDR3 DNA: TGCAGCGTTGAAGGCCTAGGTCGGGGTGGC. The chain employs TRBV29-1 and TRBJ1-2; D gene uncertain. The CDR3 end falls 3 residues outside the read, so it is completed with the germline J gene. V dropped 1 base and J dropped 7 bases, with 13 bases sitting between them. The CDR3 has 13 amino acids. Germline CDR1 reads SQVTM; CDR2 reads ANQGSEA. The entire variable domain, with the rest obtained from reference TRBV29-1 and TRBJ1-2, is as follows: SAVISQKPSRDICQRGTSLTIQCQVDSQVTMMFWYRQQPGQSLTLIATANQGSEATYESGFVIDKFPISRPNLTFSTLTVSNMSPEDSSIYLCSVEGLGRGGYTFGSGTRLTVV.

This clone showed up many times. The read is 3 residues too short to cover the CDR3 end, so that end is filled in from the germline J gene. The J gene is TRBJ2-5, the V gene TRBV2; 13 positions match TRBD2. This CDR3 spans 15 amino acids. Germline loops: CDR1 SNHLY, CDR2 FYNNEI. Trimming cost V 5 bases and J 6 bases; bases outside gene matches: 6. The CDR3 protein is CASSSLAGGPKTQYF. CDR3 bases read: TGTGCCAGCAGTTCACTAGCGGGAGGGCCAAAGACC.

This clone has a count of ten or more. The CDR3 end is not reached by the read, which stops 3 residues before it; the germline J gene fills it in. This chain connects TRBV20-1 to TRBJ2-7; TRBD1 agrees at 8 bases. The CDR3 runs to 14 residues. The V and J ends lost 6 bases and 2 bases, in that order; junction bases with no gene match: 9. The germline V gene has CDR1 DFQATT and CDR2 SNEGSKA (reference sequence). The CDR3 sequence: CSASPRDRPYEQYF. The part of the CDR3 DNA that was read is TGCAGTGCGTCGCCCCGGGACAGGCCCTACGAG.

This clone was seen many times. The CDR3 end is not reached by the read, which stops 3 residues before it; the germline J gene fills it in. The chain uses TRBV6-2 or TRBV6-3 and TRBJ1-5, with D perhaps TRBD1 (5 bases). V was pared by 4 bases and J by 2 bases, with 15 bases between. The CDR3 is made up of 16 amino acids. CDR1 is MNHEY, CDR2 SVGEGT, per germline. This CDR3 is CASSWEEGKGNQPQHF. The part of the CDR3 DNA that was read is TGTGCCAGCAGTTGGGAAGAGGGGAAGGGCAATCAGCCC.

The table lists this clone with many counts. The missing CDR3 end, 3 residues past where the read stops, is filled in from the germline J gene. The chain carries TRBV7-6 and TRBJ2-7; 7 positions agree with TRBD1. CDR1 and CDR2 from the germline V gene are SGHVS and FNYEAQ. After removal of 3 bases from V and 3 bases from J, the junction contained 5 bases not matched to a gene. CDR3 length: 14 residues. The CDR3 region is CASSFRQGGYEQYF. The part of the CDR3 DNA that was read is TGTGCCAGCAGCTTCCGACAGGGCGGCTACGAG.

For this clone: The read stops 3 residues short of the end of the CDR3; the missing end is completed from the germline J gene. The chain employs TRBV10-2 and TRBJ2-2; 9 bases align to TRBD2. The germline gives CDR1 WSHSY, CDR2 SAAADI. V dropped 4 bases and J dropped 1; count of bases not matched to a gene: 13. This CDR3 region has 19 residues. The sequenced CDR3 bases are TGCGCCAGCAGTGGGGCCGGGACTAGCCCCAGCCTGAACACCGGGGAG. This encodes CASSGAGTSPSLNTGE. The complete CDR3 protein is CASSGAGTSPSLNTGELFF.

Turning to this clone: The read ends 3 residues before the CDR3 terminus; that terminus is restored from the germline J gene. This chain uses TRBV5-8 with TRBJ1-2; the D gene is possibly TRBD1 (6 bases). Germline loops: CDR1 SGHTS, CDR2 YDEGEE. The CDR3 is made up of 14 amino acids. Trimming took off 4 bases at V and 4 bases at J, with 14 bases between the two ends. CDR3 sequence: CASSTYTGSYGYTF. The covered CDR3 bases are TGTGCCAGCAGCACCTACACAGGGAGCTATGGC.

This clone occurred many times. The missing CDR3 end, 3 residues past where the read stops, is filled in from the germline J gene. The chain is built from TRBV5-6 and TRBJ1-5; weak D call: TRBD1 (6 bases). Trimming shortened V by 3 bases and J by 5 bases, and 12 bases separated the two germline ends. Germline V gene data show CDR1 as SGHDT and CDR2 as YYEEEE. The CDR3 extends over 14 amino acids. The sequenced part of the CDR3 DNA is TGTGCCAGCAGCTCAGGACAGTGGGATCAGCCC. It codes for CASSSGQWDQP. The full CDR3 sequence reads CASSSGQWDQPQHF. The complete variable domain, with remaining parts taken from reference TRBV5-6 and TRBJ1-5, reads DAGVTQSPTHLIKTRGQQVTLRCSPKSGHDTVSWYQQALGQGPQFIFQYYEEEERQRGNFPDRFSGHQFPNYSSELNVNALLLGDSALYLCASSSGQWDQPQHFGDGTRLSIL.

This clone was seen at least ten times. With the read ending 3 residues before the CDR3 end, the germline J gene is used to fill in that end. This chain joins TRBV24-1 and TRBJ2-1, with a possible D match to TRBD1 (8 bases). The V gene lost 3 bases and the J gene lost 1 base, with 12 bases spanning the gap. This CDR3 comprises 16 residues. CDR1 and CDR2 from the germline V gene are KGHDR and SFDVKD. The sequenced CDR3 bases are TGTGCCACCAGTGATCCACAGGGGGGGTCCTACAATGAG. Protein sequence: CATSDPQGGSYNE. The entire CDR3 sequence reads CATSDPQGGSYNEQFF.

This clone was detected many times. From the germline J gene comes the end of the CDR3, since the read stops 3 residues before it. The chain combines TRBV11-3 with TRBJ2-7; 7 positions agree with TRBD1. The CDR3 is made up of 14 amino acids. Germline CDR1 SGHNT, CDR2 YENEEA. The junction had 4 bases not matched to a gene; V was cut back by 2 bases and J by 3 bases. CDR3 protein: CASSLTDRDYEQYF. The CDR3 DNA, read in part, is TGTGCCAGCAGCTTAACCGACAGGGACTACGAG.

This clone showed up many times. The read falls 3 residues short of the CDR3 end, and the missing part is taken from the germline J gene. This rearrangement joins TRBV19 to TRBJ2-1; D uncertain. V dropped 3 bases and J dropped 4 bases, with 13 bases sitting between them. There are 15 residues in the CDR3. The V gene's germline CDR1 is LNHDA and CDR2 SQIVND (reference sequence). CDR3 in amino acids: CASSIASVLYNEQFF. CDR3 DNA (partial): TGTGCCAGTAGTATCGCGTCTGTCCTATACAATGAG.

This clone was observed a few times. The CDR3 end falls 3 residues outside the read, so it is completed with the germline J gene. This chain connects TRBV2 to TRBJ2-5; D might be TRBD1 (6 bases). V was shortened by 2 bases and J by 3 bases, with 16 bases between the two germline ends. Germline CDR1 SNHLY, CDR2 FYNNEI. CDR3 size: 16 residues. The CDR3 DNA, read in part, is TGTGCCAGCAGTGAATCACTTGGGGGCAATGAAGAGACC. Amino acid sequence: CASSESLGGNEET. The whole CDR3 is CASSESLGGNEETQYF.

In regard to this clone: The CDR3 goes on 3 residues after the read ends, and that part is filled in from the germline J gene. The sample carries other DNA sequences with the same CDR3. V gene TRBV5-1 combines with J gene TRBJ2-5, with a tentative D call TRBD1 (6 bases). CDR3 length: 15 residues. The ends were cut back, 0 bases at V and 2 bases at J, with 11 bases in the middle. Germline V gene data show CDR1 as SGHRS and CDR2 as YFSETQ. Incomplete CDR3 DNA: TGCGCCAGCAGCTTGGCCGTAGGGGGTCAAGAGACC. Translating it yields CASSLAVGGQET. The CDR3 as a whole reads CASSLAVGGQETQYF.

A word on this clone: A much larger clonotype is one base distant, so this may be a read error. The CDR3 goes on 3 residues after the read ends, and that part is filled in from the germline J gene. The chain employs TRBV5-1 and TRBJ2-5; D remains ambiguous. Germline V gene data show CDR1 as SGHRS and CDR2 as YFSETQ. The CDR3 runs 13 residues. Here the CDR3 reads CAGRNVIEETQYF. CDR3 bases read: TGCGCCGGCAGGAATGTAATAGAGGAGACC.

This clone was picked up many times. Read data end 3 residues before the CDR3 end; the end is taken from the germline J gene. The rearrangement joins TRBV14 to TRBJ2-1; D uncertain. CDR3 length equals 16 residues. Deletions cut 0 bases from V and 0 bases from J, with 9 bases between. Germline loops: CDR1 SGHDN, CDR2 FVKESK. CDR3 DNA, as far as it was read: TGTGCCAGCAGCCAAGATACCGGGTCCTCCTACAATGAG. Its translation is CASSQDTGSSYNE. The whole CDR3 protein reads CASSQDTGSSYNEQFF.

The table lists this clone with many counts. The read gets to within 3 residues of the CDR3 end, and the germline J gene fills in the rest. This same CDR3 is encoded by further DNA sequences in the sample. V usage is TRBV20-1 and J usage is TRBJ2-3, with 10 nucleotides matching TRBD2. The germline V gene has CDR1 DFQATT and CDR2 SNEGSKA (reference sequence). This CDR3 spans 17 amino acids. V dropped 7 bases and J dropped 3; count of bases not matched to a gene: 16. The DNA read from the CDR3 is TGCAGTGTCTCATCCGGGACTAGCGTTTTGGGTACAGATACG. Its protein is CSVSSGTSVLGTDT. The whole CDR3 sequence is CSVSSGTSVLGTDTQYF.

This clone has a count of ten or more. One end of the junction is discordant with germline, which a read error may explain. The CDR3 bases that were read are TGTGCCAGCAGCAGGGACTACCAACAGACC. Translated, it gives CASSRDYQQT. The full-length CDR3 reads as CASSRDYQQTQYF. The chain couples TRBV11-3 to TRBJ2-5; 7 positions match TRBD2. Coverage ceases 3 residues before the CDR3 finishes, and the germline J gene fills in the end. Germline values: CDR1 SGHNT, CDR2 YENEEA. The CDR3 extends over 13 amino acids.

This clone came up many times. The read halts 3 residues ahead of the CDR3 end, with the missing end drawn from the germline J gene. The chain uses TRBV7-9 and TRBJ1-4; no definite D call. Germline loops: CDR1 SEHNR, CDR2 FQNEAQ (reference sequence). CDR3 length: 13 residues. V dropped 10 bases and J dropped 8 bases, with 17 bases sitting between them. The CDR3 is CATLTRGEEKLFF. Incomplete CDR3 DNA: TGTGCCACCTTGACACGGGGAGAGGAAAAA.

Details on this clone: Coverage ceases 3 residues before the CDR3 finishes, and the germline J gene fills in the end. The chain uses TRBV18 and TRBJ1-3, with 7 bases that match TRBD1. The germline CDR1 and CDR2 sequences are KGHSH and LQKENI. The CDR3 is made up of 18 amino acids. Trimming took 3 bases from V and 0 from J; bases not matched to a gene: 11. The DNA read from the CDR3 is TGTGCCAGCTCACCCCTCAACCCAGGGGGAAGCTCTGGAAACACC. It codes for CASSPLNPGGSSGNT. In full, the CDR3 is CASSPLNPGGSSGNTIYF.

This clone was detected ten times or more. The sequenced part of the CDR3 DNA is TGCAGTGCTAGAGCGCAGGGAAACACTGAA. It is translated as CSARAQGNTE. The entire CDR3 sequence reads CSARAQGNTEAFF. The V call is TRBV20-1, the J call TRBJ1-1; maybe TRBD1 (5 bases). The read falls 3 residues short of the CDR3 end, and the missing part is taken from the germline J gene. V lost 1 base to trimming and J lost 2 bases, with 8 bases between them. The CDR3 runs to 13 residues. Germline values: CDR1 DFQATT, CDR2 SNEGSKA (reference sequence).

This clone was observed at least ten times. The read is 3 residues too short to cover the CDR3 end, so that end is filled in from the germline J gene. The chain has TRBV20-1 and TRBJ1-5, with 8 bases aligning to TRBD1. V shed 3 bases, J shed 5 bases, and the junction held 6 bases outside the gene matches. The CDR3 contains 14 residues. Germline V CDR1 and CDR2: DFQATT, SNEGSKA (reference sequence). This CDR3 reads CSAREAGGYQPQHF. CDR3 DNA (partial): TGCAGTGCTAGGGAGGCAGGGGGCTATCAGCCC.